The subject of this entry is one TCR beta chain. The target of this receptor is not known. No much larger clonotype is one base removed from it; base qualities were not supplied. The CDR3 starts with the cysteine, ends with the phenylalanine, and has 14 residues. The kept DNA is CDR3 alone, 42 bases in frame from the first base. In the germline V gene (reference sequence), CDR1 corresponds to MNHEY and CDR2 to SMNVEV. V is pared back by 3 bases and J by 6 bases, with 9 bases lying between the germline termini. TCRbeta CDR3 regions were amplified from genomic DNA using the immunoSEQ Assay, a bias-controlled multiplex PCR. The study's processing was this. Within the assay, amplification of reference gene primers was used to estimate how many nucleated cells each sample contained. To quantify the absolute abundance of each unique TCRbeta CDR3 rearrangement, sequence reads were collapsed and filtered. Productive Simpson clonality was computed per sample as the square root of Simpson's diversity index over productive rearrangements. TCRdb's version of the immuneACCESS table is confined to in-frame rearrangements and falls short of the full clone set. An unresolved V gene accounts for under half of the shortfall where checked; the remainder is of unknown origin. V and J calls and clone size are as listed in that table; D and trimming were resolved from the DNA. The sample records fewer than 400,000 clones, just under 90% of which are singletons. The top ten hold around 1.9% of the sample.

This record belongs to a study of blood T cell repertoires in COVID-19 (dated by TCRdb to 2020 to 2022). Describing the broader study: Samples covering the acute and convalescent phases of COVID-19 were provided by collaborators in the United States, Italy and Spain. The material from the prospective study consisted of cDNA or gDNA derived from T cells, B-cell-depleted T cells, or PBMCs. A de-identified subject ID, COVID-19 status, age in years and sex were almost always included in the sample metadata. A freely available public database, intended as a resource for researchers studying the immune response to SARS-CoV-2, is where the repertoires were released. The dataset comprised deeply sampled blood TCRbeta repertoires from subjects exposed to, actively infected with, or recovered from COVID-19. The samples were drawn from two sources: the first 160 participants of the ongoing ImmuneRACE study, and some 1,300 subjects contributed by 6 global collaborators. HLA class I and class II types, where available, came from metadata supplied by the sample provider rather than from assay-based typing. The paper's findings and limits, for the study overall: The quantity of clinical and demographic metadata differed by source and by participant and was supplied without curation.

In Seattle, one collaborating source enrolled patients while the infection was active and tracked those patients longitudinally over the course of disease. Each collaborating institution followed its own protocols to collect whole blood in K2EDTA tubes. For TCRbeta analysis, collaborators shipped samples as frozen whole blood, isolated PBMCs, or DNA extracted from either of those sample types. The rearranged chain carries TRBV27 and TRBJ1-6; a confident D gene designation cannot be given. This sequence was found in a woman younger than 45 with COVID-19, enrolled during active disease. The sequenced sample was peripheral blood. The sequence in DNA is TGTGCCAGCAGTTTTCAAGGAGCTAATTCACCCCTCCACTTT. Its translation reads: CASSFQGANSPLHF.